This T cell receptor beta chain is drawn from a study of cytomegalovirus exposure and HLA in healthy donors. Trimming cost V 1 base and J 2 bases, with 13 bases left between them. CDR1 and CDR2 from the germline V gene are SGHTA and FQGNSA. The CDR3 covers 16 residues. PCR primers comprised 60 Vbeta and 13 Jbeta primers. Sequenced by immunoSEQ multiplex PCR; TCRdb stores in-frame clones only, minus some. The sample lists fewer than 120,000 clones, approximately 83% occurring once. The sequence was obtained from a man aged 40-49 years in good health and CMV-seronegative. The chain uses TRBV7-2 and TRBJ2-3, with TRBD1 as a possible D gene (5 bases). Material for sequencing was PBMCs. CDR3 in DNA: TGTGCCAGCAGCTTAGAAGGCGCCAGGGTCACAGATACGCAGTATTTT. Amino acids: CASSLEGARVTDTQYF.